This entry describes one TCR beta chain. Method: immunoSEQ multiplex PCR; TCRdb's copy keeps in-frame clones and lacks some. The sample has roughly 62,000 clones, 91% seen once. This entry is derived from a study of technical replicates of blood from several donors. The germline gives CDR1 SEHNR, CDR2 FQNEAQ (reference sequence). The CDR3 runs 16 residues. The V end was cut by 2 bases, the J end by 7 bases, with 20 bases between. The sample comprised PBMCs. This receptor was obtained from a human donor in good health. Some clones in this sample may be carry-over from other donors' samples. The rearrangement joins TRBV7-9 to TRBJ1-2, with D tentatively TRBD1 (5 bases). The CDR3 loop is CASSLLGERDSVGYTF. In DNA form, the CDR3 reads TGTGCCAGCAGCTTATTGGGTGAGCGGGACTCCGTTGGCTACACCTTC.